These 31 T cell receptor beta chains originate from one sample sequenced in a study of early T cells in non-severe SARS-CoV-2 infection. MiXCR, run by TCRdb on the 5' RACE reads, gives a single entry per CDR3 protein. This sample has 66,000 or so distinct CDR3 sequences, with around 13% found just once. The sequenced sample consisted of whole blood. These receptors originate from an adult who was a healthcare worker with PCR-confirmed SARS-CoV-2 infection or an uninfected control (not recorded which).

Many counts were recorded for this clonotype. The chain is built from TRBV27 and TRBJ2-3, with 8 positions matching TRBD2. V lost 8 bases, J lost 4 bases, and 14 bases stayed unmatched. The CDR3 totals 16 residues. Germline-derived CDR1 and CDR2 are MNHEY and SMNVEV (reference sequence). CDR3 sequence: CASAPLAGASPDTQYF. The CDR3 DNA sequence: TGTGCCAGCGCGCCTCTAGCGGGTGCCAGTCCAGATACGCAGTATTTT.

This rearrangement joins TRBV29-1 to TRBJ2-1, with D tentatively TRBD2 (6 bases). CDR1 and CDR2 from the germline V gene are SQVTM and ANQGSEA. Between the trimmed V and J ends, which lost 5 bases and 5 bases, there was a span of 19 bases. This CDR3 spans 15 amino acids. The CDR3 here is CSVRVNPGLDNEQFF. The CDR3, as DNA: TGCAGCGTTAGGGTGAACCCGGGACTCGACAATGAGCAGTTCTTC.

The V and J genes are TRBV9 and TRBJ1-2; D gene uncertain. CDR1 is SGDLS and CDR2 is YYNGEE in the germline V gene. V dropped 3 bases and J dropped 4 bases, with 10 bases sitting between them. This CDR3 is built from 13 residues. CDR3 in DNA: TGTGCCAGCAGCGACGACGCGTCCTATGGCTACACCTTC. It encodes CASSDDASYGYTF.

At least ten counts were recorded for this clonotype. The rearrangement links TRBV5-4 to TRBJ2-3; D ambiguous. Looked up from germline, CDR1 is SGHNT and CDR2 is YYREEE (reference sequence). V lost 1 base and J lost 2, with 2 bases in between. The CDR3 is 12 residues long. The CDR3 sequence is CASSLSTDTQYF. CDR3 in DNA: TGTGCCAGCAGCTTGTCCACAGATACGCAGTATTTT. The full variable domain, completed using reference TRBV5-4 and TRBJ2-3, is ETGVTQSPTHLIKTRGQQVTLRCSSQSGHNTVSWYQQALGQGPQFIFQYYREEENGRGNFPPRFSGLQFPNYSSELNVNALELDDSALYLCASSLSTDTQYFGPGTRLTVL.

This sequence joins TRBV5-1 and TRBJ2-2; 7 bases agree with TRBD1. Losses at the gene ends were 1 base for V and 4 bases for J; bases not matched to a gene: 1. This CDR3 spans 14 amino acids. The germline gives CDR1 SGHRS, CDR2 YFSETQ. The CDR3 nucleotides read TGCGCCAGCAGCTTGAGACAGGGCACCGGGGAGCTGTTTTTT. It encodes CASSLRQGTGELFF.

The J gene is TRBJ2-5, the V gene TRBV6-5; weak D call: TRBD1 (6 bases). Germline values: CDR1 MNHEY, CDR2 SVGAGI. The CDR3 spans 14 residues. Between the trimmed V and J ends, which lost 4 bases and 1 base, there was a span of 10 bases. CDR3: CASSSRTAQETQYF. The CDR3 region has the DNA TGTGCCAGCAGTTCCCGGACAGCCCAAGAGACCCAGTACTTC.

The genes are TRBV15 and TRBJ2-1; D is unclear. V was trimmed by 5 bases and J by 0 bases, leaving 11 bases between them. Germline V gives CDR1 LNHNV, CDR2 YYDKDF (reference sequence). This CDR3 has 15 residues. DNA for the CDR3: TGTGCCACCAGCGAAAAGGCTAGCTCCTACAATGAGCAGTTCTTC. The encoded protein is CATSEKASSYNEQFF. The variable domain in full, with the rest retrieved from reference TRBV15 and TRBJ2-1, is DAMVIQNPRYQVTQFGKPVTLSCSQTLNHNVMYWYQQKSSQAPKLLFHYYDKDFNNEADTPDNFQSRRPNTSFCFLDIRSPGLGDTAMYLCATSEKASSYNEQFFGPGTRLTVL.

The chain recombines TRBV20-1 with TRBJ2-3; possibly TRBD2 for D (6 bases). There are 13 residues in the CDR3. The germline V and J ends were trimmed by 1 base and 2 bases, with 7 bases remaining between them. CDR1 and CDR2 (germline): DFQATT, SNEGSKA (reference sequence). For the CDR3, the DNA is TGCAGTGCTAGAGTACTAGCCACAGATACGCAGTATTTT. This encodes CSARVLATDTQYF.

The CDR3 here is CASEKSGVRTDTQYF. The CDR3 bases are TGCGCCAGCGAGAAGTCGGGAGTTAGGACAGATACGCAGTATTTT. The genes are TRBV5-1 and TRBJ2-3, with a possible D match to TRBD2 (6 bases). CDR1 is SGHRS and CDR2 is YFSETQ in the germline V gene. The CDR3 contains 15 residues. Trimming removed 7 bases at V and 3 bases at J, with 18 bases between.

This chain links TRBV7-3 with TRBJ2-3, with D unresolved. Looked up from germline, CDR1 is SGHTA and CDR2 is FQGTGA. This CDR3 is built from 15 residues. V lost 3 bases to trimming and J lost 1 base, with 11 bases between them. The DNA of the CDR3 is TGTGCCAGCAGCTTTCGGAGTGGGGGCACAGATACGCAGTATTTT. Amino acids: CASSFRSGGTDTQYF.

The rearrangement links TRBV19 to TRBJ1-5; tentatively, D is TRBD1 (6 bases). The V and J ends lost 0 bases and 4 bases respectively, with 10 bases between them. Germline-derived CDR1 and CDR2 are LNHDA and SQIVND (reference sequence). This CDR3 is 15 amino acids long. CDR3 in amino acids: CASSIDTGRNQPQHF. The CDR3 DNA reads as TGTGCCAGTAGTATAGATACAGGGAGGAATCAGCCCCAGCATTTT.

This chain links TRBV29-1 with TRBJ2-7; 11 bases are a match to TRBD1. V gave up 7 bases and J gave up 1 base; unmatched junction bases: 6. CDR1 and CDR2 from the germline V gene are SQVTM and ANQGSEA. The CDR3 runs to 14 residues. CDR3 sequence: CSASGTGGSYEQYF. DNA for the CDR3: TGCAGCGCATCCGGGACAGGGGGTTCCTACGAGCAGTACTTC.

This clonotype was counted many times. This chain joins TRBV20-1 and TRBJ1-2, with D possibly being TRBD1 (6 bases). Trimming stripped 7 bases from V and 2 bases from J, with 14 bases between. CDR3 length equals 13 residues. Germline V gene sequence: CDR1 DFQATT, CDR2 SNEGSKA (reference sequence). The CDR3 sequence is CSVSRTENYGYTF. The CDR3, as DNA: TGCAGTGTTTCGAGGACAGAGAACTATGGCTACACCTTC.

This clonotype was recorded a few times. The chain joins TRBV29-1 to TRBJ2-3; D is perhaps TRBD2 (6 bases). Germline lookup yields CDR1 SQVTM and CDR2 ANQGSEA. V dropped 8 bases and J dropped 5 bases, with 11 bases sitting between them. This CDR3 comprises 11 residues. The chain's CDR3 is CSISGVDTQYF. In DNA, the CDR3 is TGCAGCATATCGGGGGTAGATACGCAGTATTTT.

The table lists this clonotype with a few counts. The chain uses TRBV11-2 and TRBJ2-5; D is uncertain. The germline V gene has CDR1 SGHAT and CDR2 FQNNGV. V was trimmed by 1 base and J by 1 base, leaving 10 bases between them. The CDR3 loop spans 15 amino acids. The CDR3: CASSLVQPTQETQYF. CDR3 in DNA: TGTGCCAGCAGCTTAGTCCAGCCAACCCAAGAGACCCAGTACTTC.

This clonotype was detected a few times. The chain recombines TRBV18 with TRBJ1-5, with D possibly matching TRBD1 (5 bases). This CDR3 spans 14 amino acids. Looked up from germline, CDR1 is KGHSH and CDR2 is LQKENI. Between the trimmed V and J ends, which lost 1 base and 6 bases, there was a span of 10 bases. CDR3 coding DNA: TGTGCCAGCTCACCACAGGGGCAGGGTCAGCCCCAGCATTTT. It is translated as CASSPQGQGQPQHF.

The V call is TRBV6-1, the J call TRBJ2-7; D ambiguous. Per germline, CDR1 MNHNS and CDR2 SASEGT. CDR3 size: 11 residues. Trimming cost V 6 bases and J 3 bases, with 6 bases left between them. CDR3 coding DNA: TGTGCCAGCAGGGGGAACTACGAGCAGTACTTC. Translating it yields CASRGNYEQYF.

This clonotype was seen ten or more times. The V and J genes are TRBV10-3 and TRBJ2-4; TRBD1 matches at 7 bases. Germline V gives CDR1 ENHRY, CDR2 SYGVKD. This CDR3 comprises 15 residues. V trimming: 0 bases; J trimming: 4 bases; junction bases outside the gene matches: 3. The CDR3 loop reads CAISESGTAKNIQYF. The CDR3 region has the DNA TGTGCCATCAGTGAGTCCGGGACAGCTAAAAACATTCAGTACTTC.

This clonotype showed up many times. The chain links TRBV5-1 to TRBJ1-1; 7 bases line up with TRBD1. The CDR3 has 15 residues. Germline lookup yields CDR1 SGHRS and CDR2 YFSETQ. V was pared by 0 bases and J by 1 base, with 3 bases of the junction left unmatched. The CDR3 nucleotides read TGCGCCAGCAGCTTGGCCGGGACAGCGAACACTGAAGCTTTCTTT. Protein product: CASSLAGTANTEAFF. The variable domain in full, completed from reference TRBV5-1 and TRBJ1-1, reads KAGVTQTPRYLIKTRGQQVTLSCSPISGHRSVSWYQQTPGQGLQFLFEYFSETQRNKGNFPGRFSGRQFSNSRSEMNVSTLELGDSALYLCASSLAGTANTEAFFGQGTRLTVV.

V is TRBV11-2 and J is TRBJ1-6, with a tentative D call TRBD1 (6 bases). Germline-derived CDR1 and CDR2 are SGHAT and FQNNGV. CDR3 length: 16 residues. Trimming cost V 3 bases and J 15 bases, with 24 bases left between them. Here the CDR3 DNA reads TGTGCCAGCAGCTTGGTCCAGGGTGCTGGGAGGGGGTTCCTCCACTTT. This translates into CASSLVQGAGRGFLHF.

This clonotype was detected only a few times. This rearrangement joins TRBV5-4 to TRBJ2-7; 8 bases are a match to TRBD2. J lost 4 bases, V lost 5 bases, and 14 bases had no gene match. The V gene's germline CDR1 is SGHNT and CDR2 YYREEE (reference sequence). The CDR3 runs to 16 residues. In nucleotides, the CDR3 is TGTGCCAGCAGTTCGTTCGGGGGGGGCGATTGGTACGAGCAGTACTTC. Translated, it gives CASSSFGGGDWYEQYF. The full variable domain, completed using reference TRBV5-4 and TRBJ2-7, is ETGVTQSPTHLIKTRGQQVTLRCSSQSGHNTVSWYQQALGQGPQFIFQYYREEENGRGNFPPRFSGLQFPNYSSELNVNALELDDSALYLCASSSFGGGDWYEQYFGPGTRLTVT.

The V call is TRBV12-3 or TRBV12-4, the J call TRBJ1-4; D is unclear. V lost 2 bases, J lost 14 bases, and 12 bases lay in between. CDR3 length: 12 amino acids. The CDR3 loop reads CASSLRGVVLFF. The DNA for the CDR3 is TGTGCCAGCAGTTTACGTGGAGTAGTTCTGTTTTTT.

The gene calls are TRBV5-5 and TRBJ2-1, with TRBD2 matching over 8 bases. Germline V gives CDR1 SGHKS, CDR2 YYEKEE (reference sequence). This CDR3 contains 15 residues. Trimming took 0 bases from V and 9 from J; bases not matched to a gene: 8. For the CDR3, the DNA is TGTGCCAGCAGCTTGGGGAGTAGCGGGATAAGTGAGCAGTTCTTC. This codes for CASSLGSSGISEQFF.

This clonotype was counted only a few times. The chain recombines TRBV5-4 with TRBJ2-1; 16 nucleotides align to TRBD2. Per germline, CDR1 SGHNT and CDR2 YYREEE (reference sequence). This CDR3 has 17 residues. The V gene end was trimmed by 7 bases and the J gene end by 5 bases; junction bases not matched to a gene: 9. CDR3 loop: CASAKGTSGRADNEQFF. The CDR3, as DNA: TGTGCCAGCGCCAAAGGGACTAGCGGGAGGGCGGACAATGAGCAGTTCTTC.

This clonotype was recorded many times. J is TRBJ1-2 and V is TRBV5-4; D remains unclear. Trimming left V 2 bases short and J 4 bases short, with 12 bases between. CDR3 length: 14 residues. Germline V gives CDR1 SGHNT, CDR2 YYREEE (reference sequence). For the CDR3, the DNA is TGTGCCAGCAGCTTCCCGATCGGTGGCTATGGCTACACCTTC. Translated: CASSFPIGGYGYTF.

The chain employs TRBV29-1 and TRBJ1-3; tentatively, D is TRBD1 (5 bases). From germline, CDR1 is SQVTM and CDR2 ANQGSEA. The length of the CDR3 is 14 residues. V lost 7 bases to trimming and J lost 0 bases, with 13 bases between them. CDR3: CSATEGASGNTIYF. The CDR3 DNA follows: TGCAGCGCTACTGAAGGGGCCTCTGGAAACACCATATATTTT.

The chain is built from TRBV29-1 and TRBJ1-2; no reliable D call. V was trimmed by 6 bases and J by 7 bases, leaving 9 bases between them. The CDR3 is made up of 10 amino acids. CDR1 and CDR2 from the germline V gene are SQVTM and ANQGSEA. The CDR3: CSVPDFGYTF. The CDR3 bases are TGCAGCGTCCCCGACTTTGGCTACACCTTC.

In this sample, this clonotype turned up a few times. The rearrangement uses TRBV24-1 and TRBJ2-7; maybe TRBD2 (6 bases). This CDR3 region has 13 residues. Germline V lookup: CDR1 KGHDR, CDR2 SFDVKD. The V gene lost 4 bases and the J gene lost 3 bases, with 9 bases spanning the gap. Here the CDR3 reads CATSERGNYEQYF. The DNA for the CDR3 is TGTGCCACCAGTGAGCGGGGAAACTACGAGCAGTACTTC.

V gene TRBV27 combines with J gene TRBJ2-3; possible D gene TRBD1, 6 bases. Per germline, CDR1 MNHEY and CDR2 SMNVEV (reference sequence). V was clipped by 2 bases and J by 4 bases, with 10 bases between them. CDR3 size: 14 residues. The CDR3 loop reads CASSLGGRADTQYF. The CDR3 DNA is TGTGCCAGCAGTTTAGGGGGCAGGGCAGATACGCAGTATTTT.

At least ten counts were recorded for this clonotype. The V call is TRBV5-6, the J call TRBJ2-7, with 10 positions matching TRBD2. Unmatched junction bases numbered 8, after V lost 4 bases and J lost 4 bases. The germline gives CDR1 SGHDT, CDR2 YYEEEE. This CDR3 comprises 15 residues. CDR3 region: CASSLLAGDKYEQYF. CDR3 DNA: TGTGCCAGCAGCCTCCTAGCGGGAGACAAGTACGAGCAGTACTTC.

This clonotype was counted a few times. The V call is TRBV6-1, the J call TRBJ2-3, with 11 bases identical to TRBD1. The CDR3 spans 15 residues. Germline V gives CDR1 MNHNS, CDR2 SASEGT. After removal of 3 bases from V and 3 bases from J, the junction contained 2 bases not matched to a gene. The CDR3 DNA reads TGTGCCAGCAGTGAGGGACAGGGGGGGACAGATACGCAGTATTTT. The encoded protein is CASSEGQGGTDTQYF.